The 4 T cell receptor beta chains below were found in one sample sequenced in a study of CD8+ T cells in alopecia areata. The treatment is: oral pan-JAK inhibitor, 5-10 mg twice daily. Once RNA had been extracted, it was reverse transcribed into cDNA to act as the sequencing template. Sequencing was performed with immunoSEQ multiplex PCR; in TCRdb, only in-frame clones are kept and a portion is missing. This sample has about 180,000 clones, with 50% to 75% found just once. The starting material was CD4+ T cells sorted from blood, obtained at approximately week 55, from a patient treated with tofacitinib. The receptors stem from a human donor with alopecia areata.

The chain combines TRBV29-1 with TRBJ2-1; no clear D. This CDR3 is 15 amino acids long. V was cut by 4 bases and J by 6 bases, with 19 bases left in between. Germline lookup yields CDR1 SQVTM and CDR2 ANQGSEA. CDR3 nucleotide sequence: TGCAGCGTTGTTCGGCAGAAACCCAAATCCAATGAGCAGTTCTTC. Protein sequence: CSVVRQKPKSNEQFF.

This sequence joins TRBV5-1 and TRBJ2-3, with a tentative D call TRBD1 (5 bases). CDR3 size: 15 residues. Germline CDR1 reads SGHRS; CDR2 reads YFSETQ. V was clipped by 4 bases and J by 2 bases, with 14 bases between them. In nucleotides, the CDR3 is TGCGCCAGCAGCCGTCGACAGACCAACACAGATACGCAGTATTTT. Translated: CASSRRQTNTDTQYF.

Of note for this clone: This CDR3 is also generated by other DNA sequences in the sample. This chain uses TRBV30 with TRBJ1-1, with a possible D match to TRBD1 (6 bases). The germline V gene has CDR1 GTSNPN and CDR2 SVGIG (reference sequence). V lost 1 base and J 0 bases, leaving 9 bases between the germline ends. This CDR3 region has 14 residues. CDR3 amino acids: CAWSEGQLNTEAFF. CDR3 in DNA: TGTGCCTGGAGTGAGGGACAACTGAACACTGAAGCTTTCTTT.

CDR3 DNA: TGCAGTATAATCTCAGGGAATGGCTACACCTTC. Its protein is CSIISGNGYTF. The gene calls are TRBV20-1 and TRBJ1-2, with a tentative D call TRBD1 (5 bases). The V end lost 8 bases, the J end lost 6 bases, and 13 bases lay between the germline ends. The germline CDR1 and CDR2 sequences are DFQATT and SNEGSKA (reference sequence). CDR3 length: 11 residues.